The 15 T cell receptor beta chains in this list originate from one sample, sequenced in a study of T cells in Graves' hyperthyroidism and ophthalmopathy. Template material for amplifying TCR beta CDR3 regions consisted of RNA transcripts. The primer set for the first-round RT-PCR of the TCR CDR3 was HTBI. TCRdb re-called the multiplex PCR reads through MiXCR, storing one row per CDR3 protein. The sample has roughly 740,000 distinct CDR3 sequences; 16% are singletons. The material sequenced was blood. Receptors were obtained from a man between 18 and 29 years old with Graves' hyperthyroidism.

CDR3: CASSQDSGYTEAFF. CDR3 nucleotide sequence: TGCGCCAGCAGCCAAGATTCAGGGTACACTGAAGCTTTCTTT. J is TRBJ1-1 and V is TRBV4-1; D possibly corresponds to TRBD1 (5 bases). This CDR3 contains 14 residues. Germline CDR1 MGHRA, CDR2 YSYEKL. The germline V and J ends were trimmed by 0 bases and 3 bases, with 8 bases remaining between them.

This chain uses TRBV30 with TRBJ2-7; the D gene is possibly TRBD1 (6 bases). The CDR3 consists of 16 residues. Trimming shortened V by 0 bases and J by 0 bases, and 15 bases separated the two germline ends. Germline CDR1 reads GTSNPN; CDR2 reads SVGIG (reference sequence). In nucleotides, the CDR3 is TGTGCCTGGAGTGTCCAATCCCTCAGGGGCTCCTACGAGCAGTACTTC. Amino acids: CAWSVQSLRGSYEQYF.

Ten or more counts support this clonotype. This chain connects TRBV9 to TRBJ2-5; the match to TRBD2 covers 8 bases. V lost 1 base and J lost 4; bases outside the gene matches: 6. The CDR3 loop spans 15 amino acids. The germline V gene has CDR1 SGDLS and CDR2 YYNGEE. The CDR3 DNA follows: TGTGCCAGCAGCGTAACGGGGGGGTTGGGAGAGACCCAGTACTTC. Encoded protein: CASSVTGGLGETQYF.

The chain has TRBV7-2 and TRBJ2-1; D may match TRBD1 or TRBD2 (6 bases each). CDR3 length: 18 amino acids. Trimming left V 1 base short and J 2 bases short, with 18 bases between. CDR1 is SGHTA, CDR2 FQGNSA, per germline. Written as DNA, the CDR3 is TGTGCCAGCAGCTTAGAGTTGGGGGGCGGAGGAACCTACAATGAGCAGTTCTTC. Translating gives CASSLELGGGGTYNEQFF.

This clonotype was recorded at least ten times. The chain combines TRBV28 with TRBJ2-1; 14 nucleotides line up with TRBD2. The CDR3 loop spans 15 amino acids. Germline CDR1 MDHEN, CDR2 SYDVKM. V gave up 6 bases and J gave up 11 bases; unmatched junction bases: 9. CDR3 nucleotides: TGTGCCAGCAGCACCCCGGGACTAGCGGGAGAAAAGCAGTTCTTC. It is translated as CASSTPGLAGEKQFF.

The chain carries TRBV6-1 and TRBJ1-5; no clear D. The CDR3 covers 16 residues. V was clipped by 2 bases and J by 0 bases, with 11 bases between them. CDR1 is MNHNS, CDR2 SASEGT, per germline. CDR3 DNA: TGTGCCAGCAGTGAACTAGATCCCTATAGCAATCAGCCCCAGCATTTT. Translating gives CASSELDPYSNQPQHF.

V and J are TRBV7-9 and TRBJ2-1; TRBD2 matches 16 bases. CDR3 length equals 17 residues. Per the germline V gene, CDR1 is SEHNR and CDR2 is FQNEAQ (reference sequence). Unmatched junction bases numbered 6, after V lost 3 bases and J lost 7 bases. For the CDR3, the DNA is TGTGCCAGCAGCTTCCCCCCGGGACTAGCGGGAGGGAATGAGCAGTTCTTC. This gives the protein CASSFPPGLAGGNEQFF.

The chain is built from TRBV4-1 and TRBJ2-3; possibly TRBD2 for D (6 bases). Germline values: CDR1 MGHRA, CDR2 YSYEKL. Trimming removed 4 bases from V and 2 bases from J, with 19 bases in between. CDR3 length equals 17 residues. DNA of the CDR3: TGCGCCAGCAGCCCCCCGTTCGGGGAGGAGTCCACAGATACGCAGTATTTT. Its protein product is CASSPPFGEESTDTQYF.

This clonotype was detected ten times or more. This chain links TRBV28 with TRBJ2-7, with D tentatively TRBD1 (5 bases). The CDR3 loop spans 14 amino acids. V lost 3 bases, J lost 2 bases, and 11 bases lay in between. Per germline, CDR1 MDHEN and CDR2 SYDVKM. For the CDR3, the DNA is TGTGCCAGCAGTTTTTGGGGCCCCACCTACGAGCAGTACTTC. Its translation: CASSFWGPTYEQYF.

This clonotype was observed a few times. The gene calls are TRBV7-3 and TRBJ2-1, with no clear D. The CDR3 totals 13 residues. The ends were cut back, 5 bases at V and 5 bases at J, with 10 bases in the middle. The germline gives CDR1 SGHTA, CDR2 FQGTGA. CDR3 sequence: CASSPARDNEQFF. DNA for the CDR3: TGTGCCAGCAGCCCCGCCAGAGACAATGAGCAGTTCTTC.

This clonotype was recorded a few times. The chain links TRBV9 to TRBJ1-1, with D perhaps TRBD1 (5 bases). The CDR3 is made up of 12 amino acids. V lost 7 bases, J lost 0 bases, and 7 bases lay in between. CDR1 and CDR2 from the germline V gene are SGDLS and YYNGEE. This CDR3 reads CASGAMNTEAFF. The CDR3, as DNA: TGTGCCAGCGGGGCAATGAACACTGAAGCTTTCTTT.

This clonotype was detected many times. The rearrangement links TRBV3-2 to TRBJ1-4. TRBV3-2 is recorded as a pseudogene. The CDR3 extends over 11 amino acids. The DNA for the CDR3 is TGTGCCAGCAGCCCCTATGAAAAACTGTTTTTT. Translated: CASSPYEKLFF.

This clonotype was counted at least ten times. The chain combines TRBV7-2 with TRBJ2-1; D possibly corresponds to TRBD2 (5 bases). The CDR3 contains 12 residues. The V gene's germline CDR1 is SGHTA and CDR2 FQGNSA. V dropped 6 bases and J dropped 7 bases, with 10 bases sitting between them. CDR3 sequence (DNA): TGTGCCAGCAGGTTAACGGGAAATGAGCAGTTCTTC. It codes for CASRLTGNEQFF.

The sample holds a few counts of this clonotype. The V and J genes are TRBV18 and TRBJ2-7; tentatively, D is TRBD1 or TRBD2 (5 bases each). This CDR3 has 14 amino acids. Germline V CDR1 and CDR2: KGHSH, LQKENI. V was cut by 2 bases and J by 3 bases, with 11 bases left in between. CDR3 DNA sequence: TGTGCCAGCTCACCAGGGACCGCGAACTACGAGCAGTACTTC. It codes for CASSPGTANYEQYF.

A few counts support this clonotype. The rearrangement uses TRBV9 and TRBJ2-1, with TRBD1 as a possible D gene (6 bases). This CDR3 contains 14 residues. V was clipped by 3 bases and J by 8 bases, with 15 bases between them. Per the germline V gene, CDR1 is SGDLS and CDR2 is YYNGEE. CDR3 amino acids: CASSGRGTADEQFF. The DNA of the CDR3 is TGTGCCAGCAGCGGAAGGGGGACGGCTGATGAGCAGTTCTTC.